This T cell receptor beta chain came from a study of response to subunit inactivated influenza vaccine. This CDR3 is built from 12 residues. Per the germline V gene, CDR1 is SQVTM and CDR2 is ANQGSEA. The V and J ends lost 4 bases and 2 bases respectively, with 8 bases between them. This clonotype was recorded many times. The antigen is unknown. TCRdb called the RT-PCR reads again in MiXCR, with one record for every CDR3 protein. The sample holds over 800,000 distinct CDR3 sequences, around 21% seen once. Study conclusions and caveats: Only a handful of new T cells, the authors suggested, are recruited with each seasonal influenza vaccination.

This material consisted of PBMCs from blood, taken 5 days after vaccination. This sequence joins TRBV29-1 and TRBJ2-5; tentative D call: TRBD2 (6 bases). The TCR comes from a man between 50 and 59 years old who received an inactivated influenza vaccine. The CDR3 coding sequence is TGCAGCGTTGGCGGGGCACAAGAGACCCAGTACTTC. Protein: CSVGGAQETQYF.